One sample yielded the 9 T cell receptor beta chains listed below, sequenced in a study of radiotherapy plus CTLA-4 blockade in lung cancer. TCRdb's copy holds only in-frame clones and misses some; the assay was immunoSEQ multiplex PCR. The table records 65,000 to 85,000 clones, roughly 70% of them present only once. The sequencing here drew on peripheral blood, taken from a patient treated with radiotherapy plus ipilimumab. The receptors shown here come from a human donor with non-small cell lung cancer whose response to radiotherapy plus ipilimumab could not be evaluated.

V gene TRBV7-2 combines with J gene TRBJ2-3; 8 bases line up with TRBD1. The CDR3 has 16 residues. V shed 5 bases, J shed 7 bases, and the junction held 14 bases outside the gene matches. Germline V CDR1 and CDR2: SGHTA, FQGNSA. CDR3: CASSQSGTGPFNTQYF. In DNA, the CDR3 is TGTGCCAGCAGCCAGTCCGGGACAGGTCCTTTTAATACGCAGTATTTT.

The chain combines TRBV5-1 with TRBJ2-7; TRBD1 aligns across 10 bases. Germline values: CDR1 SGHRS, CDR2 YFSETQ. CDR3 length: 15 amino acids. V shed 2 bases and J 5 bases; nucleotides not matched to a gene: 7. The CDR3 loop reads CASSLLGQGINEQYF. Here the CDR3 DNA reads TGCGCCAGCAGCTTATTGGGACAGGGGATAAACGAGCAGTACTTC.

The V gene is TRBV2, the J gene TRBJ1-1; D is perhaps TRBD1 (5 bases). The length of the CDR3 is 14 residues. V was trimmed by 4 bases and J by 4 bases, leaving 13 bases between them. CDR1 is SNHLY, CDR2 FYNNEI, per germline. DNA for the CDR3: TGTGCCAGCAGTGTTCTTGGGGCGACCACTGAAGCTTTCTTT. It codes for CASSVLGATTEAFF.

The genes are TRBV5-1 and TRBJ1-3, with D possibly TRBD1 on 6 matching bases. Germline V gives CDR1 SGHRS, CDR2 YFSETQ. The CDR3 spans 15 residues. The germline V and J ends were trimmed by 3 bases and 0 bases, with 10 bases remaining between them. The CDR3 nucleotides read TGCGCCAGCAGCTGGCAGGGGAACTCTGGAAACACCATATATTTT. It encodes CASSWQGNSGNTIYF.

The chain has TRBV27 and TRBJ2-3; TRBD2 matches 7 bases. The CDR3 extends over 15 amino acids. Losses at the gene ends were 4 bases for V and 6 bases for J; bases not matched to a gene: 10. Germline CDR1 reads MNHEY; CDR2 reads SMNVEV (reference sequence). The CDR3 region is CASSSSGPGSDTQYF. In DNA form, the CDR3 reads TGTGCCAGCAGTTCTAGCGGCCCGGGAAGTGATACGCAGTATTTT.

This clone was picked up a small number of times. This likely reflects a read error, since a far larger clone is one base away. The same CDR3 also results from other DNA sequences found in this sample. The CDR3 nucleotides read TGTGCCAGCAGCCAAGACTACAGTAATGAACAGTACTTC. It encodes CASSQDYSNEQYF. The chain recombines TRBV5-4 with TRBJ2-7; the D gene is possibly TRBD2 (5 bases). The CDR3 is 13 amino acids. The germline CDR1 and CDR2 sequences are SGHNT and YYREEE (reference sequence). Trimming stripped 4 bases from V and 10 bases from J, with 18 bases between.

A word on this clone: In the same sample, other DNA sequences code for this CDR3. CDR3 protein: CASRSGLATDTQYF. Here the CDR3 DNA reads TGTGCCAGCAGGTCGGGACTAGCGACAGATACGCAGTATTTT. The V and J genes are TRBV6-5 and TRBJ2-3; 10 bases line up with TRBD2. The CDR3 is 14 amino acids. Germline-derived CDR1 and CDR2 are MNHEY and SVGAGI. V lost 6 bases and J lost 3; bases outside the gene matches: 3.

J is TRBJ2-6 and V is TRBV5-1; possible D gene TRBD2, 5 bases. Germline V gives CDR1 SGHRS, CDR2 YFSETQ. Trimming pared 0 bases from V and 1 base from J, leaving 8 bases between. The CDR3 is 16 amino acids. CDR3 sequence: CASSLESGSGANVLTF. The CDR3 nucleotides are TGCGCCAGCAGCTTGGAATCGGGGTCTGGGGCCAACGTCCTGACTTTC.

This clone was counted only a few times. The rearrangement joins TRBV18 to TRBJ1-2, with D maybe TRBD1 (6 bases). Germline V gives CDR1 KGHSH, CDR2 LQKENI. The CDR3 runs 14 residues. The V end was cut by 6 bases, the J end by 4 bases, with 15 bases between. This CDR3 reads CASSQGAGVYGYTF. CDR3 in DNA: TGTGCCAGCTCCCAAGGGGCAGGGGTCTATGGCTACACCTTC.